These 15 T cell receptor beta chains originate from one sample sequenced in a study of T-cell memory formation after mild COVID-19 (dated by TCRdb to about 2021). Libraries were constructed by 5' RACE. The listed sequencing device is Illumina NovaSeq 6000. TCRdb's own reprocessing of the public reads used fastp at Q25 and MiXCR and kept productive beta chains. Rows are unified per CDR3 protein, each entry keeping the most common DNA and genes. The sample records under 400,000 distinct CDR3 sequences, around 28% of which are singletons. Clones ranked in the top ten supply approximately 12% of the sample. Source material: PBMCs or a T cell subset sorted from them (not recorded which). These receptors were taken from an adult woman who had mild COVID-19 (a few samples of this study predate the infection). The sample titles of this study are shuffled in the database, so cell type and time point are left out; the donor was told from shared clones.

This clonotype was found many times. The V gene is TRBV12-3 or TRBV12-4, the J gene TRBJ2-7; 11 bases are a match to TRBD1. With 6 bases clipped from V and 3 bases from J, the junction kept 1 base outside the gene matches. The CDR3 covers 13 residues. CDR3 sequence: CASRGQGVYEQYF. Written as DNA, the CDR3 is TGTGCCAGCAGGGGACAGGGGGTCTACGAGCAGTACTTC.

V is TRBV12-3 or TRBV12-4 and J is TRBJ1-1; D is unresolved. V dropped 6 bases and J dropped 1 base, with 9 bases sitting between them. This CDR3 comprises 13 residues. The DNA for the CDR3 is TGTGCCAGCAGCCGAAGCACGAACACTGAAGCTTTCTTT. Translation gives CASSRSTNTEAFF.

J is TRBJ1-1 and V is TRBV20-1, with 7 bases fitting TRBD1. Trimming took 0 bases from V and 4 from J; bases not matched to a gene: 5. Germline lookup yields CDR1 DFQATT and CDR2 SNEGSKA (reference sequence). The CDR3 loop spans 14 amino acids. The CDR3 nucleotides are TGCAGTGCTAGAGATCTAGGGACAGCCACTGAAGCTTTCTTT. It specifies CSARDLGTATEAFF.

The chain employs TRBV5-6 and TRBJ2-7; D might be TRBD2 (6 bases). The CDR3 length is 13 residues. The germline V gene has CDR1 SGHDT and CDR2 YYEEEE. Trimming stripped 4 bases from V and 5 bases from J, with 13 bases between. CDR3 coding DNA: TGTGCCAGCAGCCACGGGAGTCGGAACGAGCAGTACTTC. This sequence encodes CASSHGSRNEQYF.

The V gene is TRBV4-2, the J gene TRBJ2-7, with D perhaps matching TRBD2 (5 bases). The length of the CDR3 is 15 residues. Germline CDR1 and CDR2: LGHNA and YNFKEQ. Trimming removed 1 base at V and 1 base at J, with 11 bases between. The CDR3 loop is CASSQASGNSYEQYF. The DNA of the CDR3 is TGTGCCAGCAGCCAAGCTTCGGGGAATTCCTACGAGCAGTACTTC.

This clonotype has more than one count but fewer than ten. This CDR3 is CASRSPATGIGTQYF. CDR3 DNA sequence: TGTGCCAGCAGATCACCGGCCACAGGAATCGGTACGCAGTATTTT. The chain carries TRBV6-5 and TRBJ2-3; tentative D call: TRBD1 (5 bases). Germline CDR1 is MNHEY and CDR2 is SVGAGI. The V gene lost 6 bases and the J gene lost 8 bases, with 21 bases spanning the gap. This CDR3 spans 15 amino acids.

This clonotype was seen more than once but under ten times. The chain combines TRBV7-8 with TRBJ2-1; D is unresolved. The CDR3 runs 12 residues. Between the trimmed V and J ends, which lost 2 bases and 11 bases, there was a span of 10 bases. The germline V gene encodes CDR1 SGHVS and CDR2 FQNEAQ. The CDR3 sequence: CASSLIRSKQFF. In DNA form, the CDR3 reads TGTGCCAGCAGCTTAATACGGAGTAAGCAGTTCTTC.

The sample holds a few counts of this clonotype. CDR3 loop: CASSQGIGGDTQYF. In DNA form, the CDR3 reads TGTGCCAGCAGCCAAGGAATCGGTGGGGATACGCAGTATTTT. The chain employs TRBV3-1 and TRBJ2-3; unclear D gene. Germline V gene data show CDR1 as LGHDT and CDR2 as YNNKEL (reference sequence). V lost 1 base and J 6 bases, leaving 11 bases between the germline ends. The CDR3 extends over 14 amino acids.

The rearrangement links TRBV25-1 to TRBJ2-5, with 8 bases matching TRBD2. The CDR3 is 17 residues long. Germline V gene lookup returns CDR1 MGHDK and CDR2 SYGVNS. V gave up 2 bases and J gave up 3 bases; unmatched junction bases: 11. CDR3 coding DNA: TGTGCCAGCAGTGAAATTCGAGCGGGGGTTGGAAAAGAGACCCAGTACTTC. This codes for CASSEIRAGVGKETQYF.

The chain joins TRBV19 to TRBJ1-5; D is possibly TRBD1 (5 bases). Trimming removed 5 bases from V and 3 bases from J, with 11 bases in between. Germline assignment: CDR1 LNHDA and CDR2 SQIVND (reference sequence). The CDR3 has 14 residues. The CDR3 protein is CASSLDNPNQPQHF. In nucleotides, the CDR3 is TGTGCCAGTAGTTTGGACAACCCCAATCAGCCCCAGCATTTT.

This clonotype was seen only a few times. The V gene is TRBV3-1, the J gene TRBJ2-7; D gene unclear. CDR1 is LGHDT and CDR2 is YNNKEL in the germline V gene (reference sequence). This CDR3 spans 12 amino acids. The V and J ends lost 4 bases and 3 bases respectively, with 7 bases between them. CDR3 protein: CASSPNGYEQYF. As DNA, the CDR3 is TGTGCCAGCAGCCCAAATGGCTACGAGCAGTACTTC.

This clonotype was counted between two and nine times. The chain carries TRBV4-2 and TRBJ1-1; 7 bases line up with TRBD1. The CDR3 totals 15 residues. V lost 0 bases, J lost 3 bases, and 4 bases stayed unmatched. The germline gives CDR1 LGHNA, CDR2 YNFKEQ. CDR3: CASSQENRGDTEAFF. DNA of the CDR3: TGTGCCAGCAGCCAAGAGAACAGGGGCGACACTGAAGCTTTCTTT.

At least ten counts were recorded for this clonotype. This chain links TRBV20-1 with TRBJ2-7, with 11 bases identical to TRBD2. The V gene's germline CDR1 is DFQATT and CDR2 SNEGSKA (reference sequence). With V trimmed by 5 bases and J by 2 bases, 2 bases remained unmatched. CDR3 size: 13 residues. The CDR3, as DNA: TGCAGTGCTCTAGCGGGGGGAACCTACGAGCAGTACTTC. Protein: CSALAGGTYEQYF.

The chain carries TRBV7-9 and TRBJ2-1; TRBD2 matches at 13 bases. There are 15 residues in the CDR3. Germline-derived CDR1 and CDR2 are SEHNR and FQNEAQ (reference sequence). The J segment lost 5 bases and the V segment lost 6 bases, leaving 4 bases of the junction unmatched. The CDR3 loop reads CASRDGTSGNNEQFF. The CDR3 nucleotides read TGTGCCAGCAGGGACGGGACTAGCGGGAACAATGAGCAGTTCTTC.

This clonotype turned up a few times. The genes are TRBV4-2 and TRBJ2-5; 8 nucleotides agree with TRBD2. V shed 4 bases, J shed 5 bases, and the junction held 9 bases outside the gene matches. Germline CDR1 LGHNA, CDR2 YNFKEQ. The CDR3 contains 15 residues. DNA for the CDR3: TGTGCCAGCAGCCTGGTGAGCGGGAGCTCGGAGACCCAGTACTTC. It translates to CASSLVSGSSETQYF.